The next 17 T cell receptor beta chains were all read from a single sample in a study of blood T cell repertoires in COVID-19. Produced via immunoSEQ multiplex PCR; TCRdb's table is partial and in-frame only. In the table there are hundreds of thousands of clones, about 80% of which are singletons. The sample was peripheral blood. These receptors all stem from a woman aged 50 to 60 with acute or convalescent COVID-19.

In this sample, this clone turned up once. V usage is TRBV4-1 and J usage is TRBJ1-4; maybe TRBD1 (6 bases). Germline-derived CDR1 and CDR2 are MGHRA and YSYEKL. V was clipped by 5 bases and J by 8 bases, with 15 bases between them. The CDR3 extends over 14 amino acids. The CDR3 reads CASSKQGIMEKLFF. Here the CDR3 DNA reads TGCGCCAGCAGCAAACAGGGTATAATGGAAAAACTGTTTTTT.

This chain connects TRBV30 to TRBJ1-2; 9 positions agree with TRBD1. Trimming took 7 bases from V and 6 from J; bases not matched to a gene: 9. The CDR3 is made up of 13 amino acids. Per germline, CDR1 GTSNPN and CDR2 SVGIG (reference sequence). Here the CDR3 reads CASGTGTGNGYTF. In nucleotides, the CDR3 is TGTGCCTCAGGAACCGGGACAGGGAATGGCTACACCTTC.

This clone was recorded once. The chain combines TRBV4-1 with TRBJ2-6, with a possible D match to TRBD2 (6 bases). Trimming took off 4 bases at V and 4 bases at J, with 17 bases between the two ends. From germline, CDR1 is MGHRA and CDR2 YSYEKL. The CDR3 has 17 residues. CDR3: CASSREERDWGANVLTF. CDR3 sequence (DNA): TGCGCCAGCAGCCGGGAAGAAAGGGACTGGGGGGCCAACGTCCTGACTTTC.

V is TRBV10-3 and J is TRBJ2-1; TRBD2 matches at 13 bases. Germline-derived CDR1 and CDR2 are ENHRY and SYGVKD. This CDR3 has 17 amino acids. After removal of 4 bases from V and 9 bases from J, the junction contained 12 bases not matched to a gene. CDR3 nucleotide sequence: TGTGCCATCAGTGTCACTAGCGGGGGGGCTTCCTTTGGTGAGCAGTTCTTC. This translates into CAISVTSGGASFGEQFF.

The chain carries TRBV28 and TRBJ2-2, with TRBD1 matching over 8 bases. This CDR3 is built from 14 residues. CDR1 and CDR2 (germline): MDHEN, SYDVKM. V was clipped by 3 bases and J by 5 bases; unmatched bases: 2. CDR3 bases: TGTGCCAGCAGTTTGGACAGGGTAACCGGGGAGCTGTTTTTT. It encodes CASSLDRVTGELFF.

The gene calls are TRBV10-3 and TRBJ1-4; TRBD1 matches 7 bases. This CDR3 spans 14 amino acids. V was clipped by 7 bases and J by 2 bases; unmatched bases: 4. Looked up from germline, CDR1 is ENHRY and CDR2 is SYGVKD. CDR3 protein: CAIKGQETNEKLFF. The CDR3 bases are TGTGCCATCAAAGGACAGGAGACTAATGAAAAACTGTTTTTT.

V is TRBV7-3 and J is TRBJ1-1; D perhaps matches TRBD1 (6 bases). In germline, CDR1 is SGHTA, CDR2 FQGTGA. The length of the CDR3 is 13 residues. The V and J ends lost 2 bases and 10 bases respectively, with 14 bases between them. DNA of the CDR3: TGTGCCAGCAGCTTAGGTGGGGACACTAGAGCTTTCTTT. As protein: CASSLGGDTRAFF.

The V and J genes are TRBV7-2 and TRBJ2-2, with 8 bases matching TRBD2. CDR1 is SGHTA, CDR2 FQGNSA, per germline. V dropped 3 bases and J dropped 6; count of bases not matched to a gene: 15. CDR3 length: 18 residues. CDR3: CASSLVAVGAGVSGELFF. The CDR3 DNA sequence: TGTGCCAGCAGCTTGGTCGCCGTGGGAGCGGGAGTCTCCGGGGAGCTGTTTTTT.

The chain couples TRBV9 to TRBJ1-2; 7 bases are a match to TRBD1. Germline assignment: CDR1 SGDLS and CDR2 YYNGEE. The CDR3 length is 15 residues. Losses at the gene ends were 3 bases for V and 8 bases for J; bases not matched to a gene: 13. The DNA of the CDR3 is TGTGCCAGCAGCGCAGTCTTCGGACAGGACAGAGGCTACACCTTC. Its protein product is CASSAVFGQDRGYTF.

The V call is TRBV4-1, the J call TRBJ2-1, with 13 bases matching TRBD2. CDR3 size: 18 residues. The germline gives CDR1 MGHRA, CDR2 YSYEKL. With V trimmed by 1 base and J by 7 bases, 10 bases remained unmatched. Here the CDR3 reads CASSQGGGLAGVSNEQFF. CDR3 nucleotides: TGCGCCAGCAGCCAAGGCGGCGGACTAGCGGGAGTTTCGAATGAGCAGTTCTTC.

The V and J genes are TRBV28 and TRBJ2-3; 9 nucleotides agree with TRBD2. Losses at the gene ends were 5 bases for V and 4 bases for J; bases not matched to a gene: 13. Germline values: CDR1 MDHEN, CDR2 SYDVKM. The CDR3 has 17 residues. CDR3 sequence (DNA): TGTGCCAGCAGTATATTGACTAGCGGATCTTTCGCAGATACGCAGTATTTT. This encodes CASSILTSGSFADTQYF.

This clone was detected once. The chain combines TRBV4-1 with TRBJ2-7, with D possibly matching TRBD1 (5 bases). The CDR3 loop spans 13 amino acids. Germline V CDR1 and CDR2: MGHRA, YSYEKL. V was trimmed by 4 bases and J by 0 bases, leaving 7 bases between them. CDR3 bases: TGCGCCAGCAGCCTAAGGGGCTCCTACGAGCAGTACTTC. This translates into CASSLRGSYEQYF.

The V and J genes are TRBV30 and TRBJ2-7; D unresolved. Looked up from germline, CDR1 is GTSNPN and CDR2 is SVGIG (reference sequence). This CDR3 comprises 13 residues. The germline V and J ends were trimmed by 2 bases and 4 bases, with 12 bases remaining between them. The CDR3, as DNA: TGTGCCTGGAGTTCTCAAATGACTTACGAGCAGTACTTC. Amino acid sequence: CAWSSQMTYEQYF.

This rearrangement joins TRBV5-5 to TRBJ1-5; the D gene is possibly TRBD1 (6 bases). This CDR3 is built from 14 residues. V lost 1 base and J 3 bases, leaving 8 bases between the germline ends. The germline V gene has CDR1 SGHKS and CDR2 YYEKEE (reference sequence). DNA of the CDR3: TGTGCCAGCAGCTTGTCAGGGGACAATCAGCCCCAGCATTTT. Encoded protein: CASSLSGDNQPQHF.

This clone showed up just a few times. The genes are TRBV2 and TRBJ2-1; 7 nucleotides align to TRBD1. The germline V gene encodes CDR1 SNHLY and CDR2 FYNNEI. After removal of 6 bases from V and 2 bases from J, the junction contained 7 bases not matched to a gene. This CDR3 has 15 residues. The CDR3 reads CASRRQGGPYNEQFF. CDR3 sequence (DNA): TGTGCCAGCAGGAGACAGGGTGGCCCCTACAATGAGCAGTTCTTC.

J is TRBJ2-2 and V is TRBV5-4, with D unresolved. V lost 1 base to trimming and J lost 0 bases, with 10 bases between them. From germline, CDR1 is SGHNT and CDR2 YYREEE (reference sequence). The CDR3 sequence is 16 residues long. The CDR3 coding sequence is TGTGCCAGCAGCTTGAGCCCCCGAGCGAACACCGGGGAGCTGTTTTTT. Protein sequence: CASSLSPRANTGELFF.

The chain couples TRBV15 to TRBJ2-7; D is unresolved. Trimming took off 5 bases at V and 0 bases at J, with 17 bases between the two ends. The CDR3 extends over 16 amino acids. Germline V CDR1 and CDR2: LNHNV, YYDKDF (reference sequence). The CDR3, as DNA: TGTGCCACCAGCGATACGGAGTCCGTAAGCTCCTACGAGCAGTACTTC. It is translated as CATSDTESVSSYEQYF.